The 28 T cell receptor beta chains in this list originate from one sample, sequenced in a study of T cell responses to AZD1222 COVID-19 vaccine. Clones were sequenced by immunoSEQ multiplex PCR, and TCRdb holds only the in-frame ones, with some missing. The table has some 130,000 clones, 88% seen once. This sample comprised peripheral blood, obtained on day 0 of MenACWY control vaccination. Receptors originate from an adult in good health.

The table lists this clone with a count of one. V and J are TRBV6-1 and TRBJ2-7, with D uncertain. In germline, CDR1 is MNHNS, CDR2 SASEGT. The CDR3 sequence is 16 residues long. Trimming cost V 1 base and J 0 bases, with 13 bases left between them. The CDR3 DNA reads TGTGCCAGCAGTGAAGAAGTATCGGCTAGCTCCTACGAGCAGTACTTC. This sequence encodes CASSEEVSASSYEQYF.

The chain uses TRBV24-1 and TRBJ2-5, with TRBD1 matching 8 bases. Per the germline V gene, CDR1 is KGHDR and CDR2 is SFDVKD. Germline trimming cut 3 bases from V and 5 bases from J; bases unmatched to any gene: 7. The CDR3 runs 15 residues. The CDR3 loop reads CATSDKDRAGETQYF. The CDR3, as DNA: TGTGCCACCAGTGATAAGGACAGGGCGGGGGAGACCCAGTACTTC.

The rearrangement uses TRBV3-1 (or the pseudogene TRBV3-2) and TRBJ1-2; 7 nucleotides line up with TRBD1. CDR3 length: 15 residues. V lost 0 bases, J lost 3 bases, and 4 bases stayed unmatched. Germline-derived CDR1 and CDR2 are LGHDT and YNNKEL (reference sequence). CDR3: CASSQDTGDHYGYTF. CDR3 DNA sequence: TGTGCCAGCAGCCAAGATACAGGGGACCACTATGGCTACACCTTC.

The CDR3 region has the DNA TGTGCCAGCAGTCGACCGCTAGCGGGAGGGCCAAACGAGCAGTACTTC. Translation gives CASSRPLAGGPNEQYF. The rearrangement links TRBV6-2 or TRBV6-3 to TRBJ2-7, with 12 bases identical to TRBD2. The CDR3 is 16 amino acids. Losses at the gene ends were 5 bases for V and 5 bases for J; bases not matched to a gene: 10. Germline CDR1 is MNHEY and CDR2 is SVGEGT.

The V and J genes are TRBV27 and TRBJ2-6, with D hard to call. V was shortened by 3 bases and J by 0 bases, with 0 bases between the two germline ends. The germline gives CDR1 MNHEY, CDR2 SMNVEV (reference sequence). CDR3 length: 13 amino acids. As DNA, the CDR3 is TGTGCCAGCAGTTTCTCTGGGGCCAACGTCCTGACTTTC. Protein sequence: CASSFSGANVLTF.

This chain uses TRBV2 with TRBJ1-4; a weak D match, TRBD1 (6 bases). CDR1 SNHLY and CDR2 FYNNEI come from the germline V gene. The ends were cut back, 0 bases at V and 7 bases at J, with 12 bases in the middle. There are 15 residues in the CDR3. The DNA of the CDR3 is TGTGCCAGCAGTGAAGCGAGGGGGAGGGCTGAAAAACTGTTTTTT. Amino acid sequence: CASSEARGRAEKLFF.

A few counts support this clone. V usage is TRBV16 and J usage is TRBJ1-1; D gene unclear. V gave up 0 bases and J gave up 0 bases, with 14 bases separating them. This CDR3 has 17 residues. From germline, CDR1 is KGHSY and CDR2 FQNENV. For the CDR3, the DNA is TGTGCCAGCAGCCAATCGAGGCCCACACCTATGAACACTGAAGCTTTCTTT. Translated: CASSQSRPTPMNTEAFF.

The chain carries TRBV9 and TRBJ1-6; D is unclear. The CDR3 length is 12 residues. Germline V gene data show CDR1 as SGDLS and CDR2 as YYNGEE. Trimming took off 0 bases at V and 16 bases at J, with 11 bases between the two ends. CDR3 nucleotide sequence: TGTGCCAGCAGCGTAGATTCGGGGAGGCTCCACTTT. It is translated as CASSVDSGRLHF.

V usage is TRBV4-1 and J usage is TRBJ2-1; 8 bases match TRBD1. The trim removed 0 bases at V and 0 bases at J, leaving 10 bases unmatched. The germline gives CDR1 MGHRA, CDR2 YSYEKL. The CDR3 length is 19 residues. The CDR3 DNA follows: TGCGCCAGCAGCCAAGATCGACAGACCGACAGGGGCTCCTACAATGAGCAGTTCTTC. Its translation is CASSQDRQTDRGSYNEQFF.

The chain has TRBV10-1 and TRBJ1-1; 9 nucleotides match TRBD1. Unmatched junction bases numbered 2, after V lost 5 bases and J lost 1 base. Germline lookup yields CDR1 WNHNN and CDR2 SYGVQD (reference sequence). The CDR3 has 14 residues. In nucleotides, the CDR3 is TGCGCCAGCAGTTCGACAGGGGGGAACACTGAAGCTTTCTTT. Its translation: CASSSTGGNTEAFF.

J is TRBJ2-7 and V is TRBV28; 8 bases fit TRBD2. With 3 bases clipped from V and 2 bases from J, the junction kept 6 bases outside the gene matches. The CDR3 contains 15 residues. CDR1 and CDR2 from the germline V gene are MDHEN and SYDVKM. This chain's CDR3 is CASSLISGMAYEQYF. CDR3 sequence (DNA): TGTGCCAGCAGTTTGATTAGCGGGATGGCCTACGAGCAGTACTTC.

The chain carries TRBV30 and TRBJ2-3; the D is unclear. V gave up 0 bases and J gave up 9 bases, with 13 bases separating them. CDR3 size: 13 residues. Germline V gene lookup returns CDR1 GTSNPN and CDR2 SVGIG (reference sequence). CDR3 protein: CAWSVDGKGTQYF. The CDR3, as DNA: TGTGCCTGGAGTGTAGACGGAAAGGGAACGCAGTATTTT.

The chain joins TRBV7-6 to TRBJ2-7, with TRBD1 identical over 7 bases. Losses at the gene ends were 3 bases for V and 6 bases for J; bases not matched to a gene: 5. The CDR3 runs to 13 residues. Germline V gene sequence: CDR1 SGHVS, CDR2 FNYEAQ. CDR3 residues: CASSFEGAGEQYF. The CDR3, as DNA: TGTGCCAGCAGCTTTGAGGGGGCGGGCGAGCAGTACTTC.

In DNA form, the CDR3 reads TGTGCCAGCAGTCCCTCAGTAACCCTTAATCAGCCCCAGCATTTT. Translated: CASSPSVTLNQPQHF. J is TRBJ1-5 and V is TRBV6-1; D is undetermined. The CDR3 is 15 amino acids. V was trimmed by 5 bases and J by 4 bases, leaving 15 bases between them. Germline V lookup: CDR1 MNHNS, CDR2 SASEGT.

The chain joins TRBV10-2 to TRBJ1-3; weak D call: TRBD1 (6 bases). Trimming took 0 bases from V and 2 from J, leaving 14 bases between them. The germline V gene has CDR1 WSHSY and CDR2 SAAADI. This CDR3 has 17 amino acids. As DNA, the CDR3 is TGCGCCAGCAGTGAGTCCTTAGCCGGGACAACTGGAAACACCATATATTTT. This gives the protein CASSESLAGTTGNTIYF.

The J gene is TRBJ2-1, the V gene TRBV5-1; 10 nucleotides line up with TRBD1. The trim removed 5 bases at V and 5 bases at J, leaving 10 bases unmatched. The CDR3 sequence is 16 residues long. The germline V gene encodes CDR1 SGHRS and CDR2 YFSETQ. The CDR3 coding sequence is TGCGCCAGCAGAGGGACCGGGACAGGGGTCAACAATGAGCAGTTCTTC. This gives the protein CASRGTGTGVNNEQFF.

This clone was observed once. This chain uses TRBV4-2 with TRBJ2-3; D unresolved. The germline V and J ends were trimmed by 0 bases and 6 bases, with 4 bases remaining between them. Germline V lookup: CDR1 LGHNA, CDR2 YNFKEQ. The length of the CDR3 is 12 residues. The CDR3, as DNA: TGTGCCAGCAGCCAAGAGAGGGATACGCAGTATTTT. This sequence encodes CASSQERDTQYF.

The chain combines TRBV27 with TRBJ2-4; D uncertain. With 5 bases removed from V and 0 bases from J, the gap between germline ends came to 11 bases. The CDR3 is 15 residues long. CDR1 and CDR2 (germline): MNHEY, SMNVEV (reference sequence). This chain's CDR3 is CASSPDVIAKNIQYF. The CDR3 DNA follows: TGTGCCAGCAGTCCGGACGTTATAGCCAAAAACATTCAGTACTTC.

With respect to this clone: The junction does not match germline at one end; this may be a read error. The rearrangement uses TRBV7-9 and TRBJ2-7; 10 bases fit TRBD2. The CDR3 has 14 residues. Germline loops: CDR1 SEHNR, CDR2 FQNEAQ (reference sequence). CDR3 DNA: TGTGCCAGCAGCATAGCGGGAGGAGGCTACGAGCAGTACTTC. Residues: CASSIAGGGYEQYF.

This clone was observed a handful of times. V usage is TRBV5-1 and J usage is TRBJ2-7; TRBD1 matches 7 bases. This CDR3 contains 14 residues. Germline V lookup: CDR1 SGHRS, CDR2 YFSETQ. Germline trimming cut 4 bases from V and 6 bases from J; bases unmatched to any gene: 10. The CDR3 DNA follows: TGCGCCAGCAGCCAACGGACAGGCATACTCGAGCAGTACTTC. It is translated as CASSQRTGILEQYF.

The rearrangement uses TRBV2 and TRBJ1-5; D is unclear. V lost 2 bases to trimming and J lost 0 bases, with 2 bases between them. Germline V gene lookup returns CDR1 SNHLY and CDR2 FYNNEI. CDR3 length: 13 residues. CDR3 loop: CASSETSNQPQHF. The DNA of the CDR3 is TGTGCCAGCAGTGAAACTAGCAATCAGCCCCAGCATTTT.

The CDR3 DNA reads as TGCAGCGTTGTATTCTGGTCGGGGGCAGGGCGGATGAACACTGAAGCTTTCTTT. As protein: CSVVFWSGAGRMNTEAFF. The gene calls are TRBV29-1 and TRBJ1-1; tentatively, D is TRBD1 (6 bases). Germline CDR1 and CDR2: SQVTM and ANQGSEA. CDR3 size: 18 residues. V shed 4 bases and J shed 0 bases, with 24 bases lying between them.

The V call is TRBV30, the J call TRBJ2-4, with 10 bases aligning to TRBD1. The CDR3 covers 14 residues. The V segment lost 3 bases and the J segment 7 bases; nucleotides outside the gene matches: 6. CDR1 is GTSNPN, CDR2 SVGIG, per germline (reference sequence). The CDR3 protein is CAWRGMGQGNIQYF. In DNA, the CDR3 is TGTGCCTGGAGAGGAATGGGACAGGGGAACATTCAGTACTTC.

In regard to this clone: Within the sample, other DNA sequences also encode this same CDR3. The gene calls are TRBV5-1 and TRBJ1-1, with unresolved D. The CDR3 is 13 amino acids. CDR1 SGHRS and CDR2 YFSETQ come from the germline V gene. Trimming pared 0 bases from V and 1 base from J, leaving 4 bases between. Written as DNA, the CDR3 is TGCGCCAGCAGCTTGGCAGCGAACACTGAAGCTTTCTTT. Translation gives CASSLAANTEAFF. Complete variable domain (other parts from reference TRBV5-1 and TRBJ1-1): KAGVTQTPRYLIKTRGQQVTLSCSPISGHRSVSWYQQTPGQGLQFLFEYFSETQRNKGNFPGRFSGRQFSNSRSEMNVSTLELGDSALYLCASSLAANTEAFFGQGTRLTVV.

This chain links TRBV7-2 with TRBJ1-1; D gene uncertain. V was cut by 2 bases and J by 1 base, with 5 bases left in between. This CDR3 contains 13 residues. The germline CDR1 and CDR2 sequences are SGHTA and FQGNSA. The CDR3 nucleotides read TGTGCCAGCAGCTTATCGGCGAACACTGAAGCTTTCTTT. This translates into CASSLSANTEAFF.

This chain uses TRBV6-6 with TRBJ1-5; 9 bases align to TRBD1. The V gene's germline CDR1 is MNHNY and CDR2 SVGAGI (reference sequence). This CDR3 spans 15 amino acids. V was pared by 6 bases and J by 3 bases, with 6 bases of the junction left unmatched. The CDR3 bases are TGTGCCAGCAGGTTGACAGGGGGGGACAATCAGCCCCAGCATTTT. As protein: CASRLTGGDNQPQHF.

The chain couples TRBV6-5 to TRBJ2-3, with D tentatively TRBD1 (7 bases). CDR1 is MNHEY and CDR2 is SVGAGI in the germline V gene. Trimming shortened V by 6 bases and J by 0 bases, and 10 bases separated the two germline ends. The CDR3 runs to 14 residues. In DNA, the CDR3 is TGTGCCAGCAGGCCAGGGGGGAGCACAGATACGCAGTATTTT. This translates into CASRPGGSTDTQYF.

DNA for the CDR3: TGTGCCAGCAGTCCCCTAGCGGGACGTGATCAGTTCTTC. Amino acids: CASSPLAGRDQFF. The chain joins TRBV28 to TRBJ2-1, with 9 bases identical to TRBD2. The CDR3 has 13 residues. The V and J ends lost 5 bases and 13 bases, in that order; junction bases with no gene match: 9. From germline, CDR1 is MDHEN and CDR2 SYDVKM.